One sample yielded the 8 T cell receptor beta chains listed below, sequenced in a study of tumor-infiltrating lymphocytes in primary liver carcinoma. Both blood RNA, taken from unsorted whole blood, and germline DNA were extracted. Reverse transcription of approximately 500 ng total RNA with a constant-region primer produced TCR beta cDNA. Construction of TCR beta libraries relied on three successive nested multiplex PCR rounds employing slightly modified ARM-PCR. TRBV1-TRBV30 forward primers paired with a C-beta reverse primer were used in the first two PCR rounds, which ran about 11 cycles each. MiXCR was run by TCRdb on the multiplex PCR reads, yielding one entry per CDR3 protein. The table has approximately 300,000 distinct CDR3 sequences, more than 55% seen once. The material sequenced was peripheral blood. The receptor set was obtained from a man in his forties or fifties with primary liver carcinoma and hepatitis B virus infection.

The chain combines TRBV29-1 with TRBJ2-1; D is unresolved. The V end was cut by 5 bases, the J end by 6 bases, with 17 bases between. This CDR3 is 14 amino acids long. CDR1 SQVTM and CDR2 ANQGSEA come from the germline V gene. The CDR3 DNA is TGCAGCGTTCAGGAAGGCGGTTGGGCCAATGAGCAGTTCTTC. Translation gives CSVQEGGWANEQFF.

The chain employs TRBV5-4 and TRBJ1-1; no clear D. The CDR3 sequence is 11 residues long. Germline V gene sequence: CDR1 SGHNT, CDR2 YYREEE (reference sequence). With 3 bases removed from V and 6 bases from J, the gap between germline ends came to 6 bases. The DNA for the CDR3 is TGTGCCAGCAGCTCAGACGCTGAAGCTTTCTTT. This codes for CASSSDAEAFF. The whole variable domain, remainder taken from reference TRBV5-4 and TRBJ1-1, is ETGVTQSPTHLIKTRGQQVTLRCSSQSGHNTVSWYQQALGQGPQFIFQYYREEENGRGNFPPRFSGLQFPNYSSELNVNALELDDSALYLCASSSDAEAFFGQGTRLTVV.

The V and J genes are TRBV30 and TRBJ2-7; 7 bases map to TRBD1. The V gene end was trimmed by 5 bases and the J gene end by 0 bases; junction bases not matched to a gene: 10. Germline CDR1 GTSNPN, CDR2 SVGIG (reference sequence). The CDR3 is made up of 15 amino acids. The DNA for the CDR3 is TGTGCCTGGGAACCAAGGACAGGTTACTCCTACGAGCAGTACTTC. It encodes CAWEPRTGYSYEQYF.

The genes are TRBV4-1 and TRBJ2-1; D ambiguous. The CDR3 has 14 residues. Per germline, CDR1 MGHRA and CDR2 YSYEKL. The V and J ends lost 3 bases and 10 bases respectively, with 16 bases between them. The CDR3 DNA follows: TGCGCCAGCAGCCAGGACGCTCTGGAGACCGAGCAGTTCTTC. Its translation: CASSQDALETEQFF.

As for this clonotype: One end of the junction varies from germline; a read error may be responsible. The rearrangement uses TRBV11-3 and TRBJ2-2; TRBD1 aligns across 9 bases. The CDR3 is made up of 16 amino acids. Germline V gene data show CDR1 as SGHNT and CDR2 as YENEEA. The CDR3 coding sequence is TGTGCCAGCAGCCCAACCGGGACAGGGACGACCGGGGAGCTGTTCTTT. This gives the protein CASSPTGTGTTGELFF.

This clonotype showed up just once. A much larger clone is a single base away; this may be a read error. The chain recombines TRBV14 with TRBJ2-3, with 8 positions matching TRBD2. V was clipped by 8 bases and J by 6 bases; unmatched bases: 13. The CDR3 has 15 residues. Germline CDR1 and CDR2: SGHDN and FVKESK. The chain's CDR3 is CASRRRTSPGDTQYF. The DNA of the CDR3 is TGTGCCAGCCGCCGACGGACTAGCCCCGGGGATACGCAGTATTTT.

This clonotype was counted many times. The genes are TRBV12-3 or TRBV12-4 and TRBJ2-1; 7 bases line up with TRBD2. The junction had 6 bases not matched to a gene; V was cut back by 1 base and J by 9 bases. This CDR3 is built from 14 residues. CDR3 region: CASSLGAGGSEQFF. For the CDR3, the DNA is TGTGCCAGCAGTTTAGGGGCCGGCGGGAGTGAGCAGTTCTTC.

This clonotype was recorded only once. A read error may account for a junction end that differs from germline. The chain recombines TRBV10-3 with TRBJ2-1, with 9 bases aligning to TRBD1. CDR3 length: 15 amino acids. Germline V CDR1 and CDR2: ENHRY, SYGVKD. The CDR3 reads CAIRETGGSYNEQLF. The CDR3, as DNA: TGTGCCATCAGAGAAACAGGGGGCTCCTACAATGAGCAGCTCTTC.